The 32 T cell receptor beta chains given below trace back to one sample, sequenced in a study of blood T cell repertoires in COVID-19. Method: immunoSEQ multiplex PCR; TCRdb's copy keeps in-frame clones and lacks some. The sample has over 150,000 clones, about 88% seen once; the top ten hold about 18%. Sequenced sample: peripheral blood. The receptors derive from a man in his forties or fifties with COVID-19, enrolled during active disease.

The J gene is TRBJ2-7, the V gene TRBV5-1, with D hard to call. The CDR3 contains 12 residues. V was cut by 4 bases and J by 8 bases, with 13 bases left in between. Per the germline V gene, CDR1 is SGHRS and CDR2 is YFSETQ. CDR3 sequence (DNA): TGCGCCAGCAGCGACGGAAGAGGCCAGCAGTACTTC. Translated, it gives CASSDGRGQQYF.

This chain joins TRBV3-1 (or the pseudogene TRBV3-2) and TRBJ2-1; 7 bases agree with TRBD2. The J segment lost 15 bases and the V segment lost 0 bases, leaving 8 bases of the junction unmatched. Germline CDR1 LGHDT, CDR2 YNNKEL (reference sequence). CDR3 length: 13 amino acids. Here the CDR3 reads CASSQEYSGTTFF. The CDR3 DNA is TGTGCCAGCAGCCAAGAGTACAGCGGGACCACGTTCTTC.

This clone was recorded a few times. The gene calls are TRBV19 and TRBJ1-5, with D tentatively TRBD1 (5 bases). The length of the CDR3 is 14 residues. Germline CDR1 and CDR2: LNHDA and SQIVND (reference sequence). V dropped 9 bases and J dropped 0 bases, with 12 bases sitting between them. Here the CDR3 DNA reads TGTGCCAGCTCCCGGGGGGGTAGCAATCAGCCCCAGCATTTT. Protein: CASSRGGSNQPQHF.

The chain links TRBV6-2 or TRBV6-3 to TRBJ2-5; 15 nucleotides line up with TRBD2. This CDR3 region has 19 residues. The trim removed 2 bases at V and 1 base at J, leaving 8 bases unmatched. In germline, CDR1 is MNHEY, CDR2 SVGEGT. The CDR3 reads CASSYPGLAGGKSQETQYF. DNA for the CDR3: TGTGCCAGCAGTTACCCCGGACTAGCGGGGGGGAAAAGCCAAGAGACCCAGTACTTC.

This clone was seen a single time. This chain connects TRBV7-2 to TRBJ2-3; 8 bases map to TRBD1. Germline trimming cut 8 bases from V and 5 bases from J; bases unmatched to any gene: 12. This CDR3 contains 15 residues. The V gene's germline CDR1 is SGHTA and CDR2 FQGNSA. The CDR3 DNA sequence: TGTGCCAGCCAAATATCGACAGGGGCGGTAGATACGCAGTATTTT. Its protein is CASQISTGAVDTQYF.

CDR3: CASSIIAGGARGGEQFF. Written as DNA, the CDR3 is TGTGCCAGCAGTATAATAGCGGGAGGCGCTCGAGGGGGGGAGCAGTTCTTC. The chain employs TRBV28 and TRBJ2-1; TRBD2 matches 10 bases. The V gene end was trimmed by 5 bases and the J gene end by 10 bases; junction bases not matched to a gene: 17. CDR1 and CDR2 from the germline V gene are MDHEN and SYDVKM. The CDR3 consists of 17 residues. Complete variable domain (other parts from reference TRBV28 and TRBJ2-1): DVKVTQSSRYLVKRTGEKVFLECVQDMDHENMFWYRQDPGLGLRLIYFSYDVKMKEKGDIPEGYSVSREKKERFSLILESASTNQTSMYLCASSIIAGGARGGEQFFGPGTRLTVL.

This clone appeared once. The chain recombines TRBV30 with TRBJ2-7; 8 nucleotides line up with TRBD2. This CDR3 region has 13 residues. Germline-derived CDR1 and CDR2 are GTSNPN and SVGIG (reference sequence). V lost 3 bases, J lost 12 bases, and 13 bases stayed unmatched. CDR3 nucleotides: TGTGCCTGGAGGCCCGGGCACGGGGGGGCGGTGTACTTC. Amino acid sequence: CAWRPGHGGAVYF.

The gene calls are TRBV2 and TRBJ1-4; D might be TRBD1 (6 bases). CDR1 is SNHLY and CDR2 is FYNNEI in the germline V gene. V lost 4 bases, J lost 7 bases, and 13 bases lay in between. The CDR3 has 14 amino acids. The CDR3 region has the DNA TGTGCCAGCAGTGGGAACAGGGCGGGTGAAAAACTGTTTTTT. Translation: CASSGNRAGEKLFF.

In nucleotides, the CDR3 is TGTGCCACCAGCAGGGGGGTGGGGACAGTGCGCAATCAGCCCCAGCATTTT. It translates to CATSRGVGTVRNQPQHF. This sequence joins TRBV15 and TRBJ1-5; 7 bases align to TRBD1. The V gene end was trimmed by 3 bases and the J gene end by 2 bases; junction bases not matched to a gene: 10. Germline V gene data show CDR1 as LNHNV and CDR2 as YYDKDF (reference sequence). This CDR3 contains 17 residues.

V is TRBV4-2 and J is TRBJ2-7; D gene ambiguous. V was cut by 0 bases and J by 0 bases, with 6 bases left in between. CDR1 is LGHNA, CDR2 YNFKEQ, per germline. The CDR3 covers 14 residues. The DNA of the CDR3 is TGTGCCAGCAGCCAAGAGCGGATCTCCTACGAGCAGTACTTC. Protein sequence: CASSQERISYEQYF.

The chain uses TRBV7-8 and TRBJ1-2; D not resolved. The CDR3 totals 16 residues. Trimming took 2 bases from V and 0 from J, leaving 13 bases between them. CDR1 is SGHVS and CDR2 is FQNEAQ in the germline V gene. The CDR3 loop reads CASSLRVGPPNYGYTF. CDR3 nucleotides: TGTGCCAGCAGCTTAAGAGTTGGGCCCCCTAACTATGGCTACACCTTC.

The CDR3 reads CASSSRPGKDTDTQYF. The CDR3 DNA reads as TGCGCCAGCAGCTCCCGCCCCGGGAAGGACACAGATACGCAGTATTTT. The rearrangement joins TRBV5-1 to TRBJ2-3, with a weak D call TRBD2 (5 bases). CDR1 and CDR2 (germline): SGHRS, YFSETQ. The CDR3 totals 16 residues. Trimming took 3 bases from V and 2 from J, leaving 16 bases between them.

The gene calls are TRBV7-9 and TRBJ2-7; tentative D call: TRBD2 (7 bases). CDR3 length equals 15 residues. Germline V gene lookup returns CDR1 SEHNR and CDR2 FQNEAQ (reference sequence). The V end was cut by 5 bases, the J end by 1 base, with 15 bases between. The CDR3 loop reads CASSVSGTLSYEQYF. The CDR3 nucleotides read TGTGCCAGCAGCGTAAGCGGGACACTGTCCTACGAGCAGTACTTC.

The chain uses TRBV6-5 and TRBJ2-7, with 7 bases fitting TRBD2. The CDR3 has 11 amino acids. With 10 bases clipped from V and 9 bases from J, the junction kept 9 bases outside the gene matches. Looked up from germline, CDR1 is MNHEY and CDR2 is SVGAGI. This CDR3 reads CATDQGGRQYF. The CDR3 DNA reads TGTGCCACGGACCAGGGAGGGCGGCAGTACTTC.

The chain carries TRBV29-1 and TRBJ2-2; TRBD2 matches at 7 bases. Germline lookup yields CDR1 SQVTM and CDR2 ANQGSEA. This CDR3 comprises 14 residues. V lost 7 bases and J lost 0; bases outside the gene matches: 5. The CDR3: CSASGRANTGELFF. The CDR3 coding sequence is TGCAGCGCCTCGGGGAGGGCGAACACCGGGGAGCTGTTTTTT.

The genes are TRBV5-7 and TRBJ1-5; a weak D match, TRBD1 (6 bases). TRBV5-7 is an ORF, and what it does is uncertain. This CDR3 spans 17 amino acids. Trimming took 4 bases from V and 3 from J, leaving 20 bases between them. The CDR3 DNA sequence: TGTGCCAGCAGCGCCAACGGACAGATTGTGGCCAATCAGCCCCAGCATTTT. This gives the protein CASSANGQIVANQPQHF.

The chain is built from TRBV28 and TRBJ1-1; maybe TRBD1 (5 bases). Deletions cut 7 bases from V and 1 base from J, with 10 bases between. Germline V gene sequence: CDR1 MDHEN, CDR2 SYDVKM. There are 13 residues in the CDR3. The CDR3 here is CASIRQKNTEAFF. The CDR3 region has the DNA TGTGCCAGCATACGACAGAAGAACACTGAAGCTTTCTTT. The full variable domain, in which reference TRBV28 and TRBJ1-1 provide the parts outside the CDR3, is DVKVTQSSRYLVKRTGEKVFLECVQDMDHENMFWYRQDPGLGLRLIYFSYDVKMKEKGDIPEGYSVSREKKERFSLILESASTNQTSMYLCASIRQKNTEAFFGQGTRLTVV.

This clone was detected only once. CDR3 loop: CASSIGWSGRVILNTQYF. CDR3 DNA: TGTGCCAGTAGTATTGGTTGGAGCGGGAGGGTCATTTTGAATACGCAGTATTTT. This chain uses TRBV19 with TRBJ2-3; 10 nucleotides line up with TRBD2. Looked up from germline, CDR1 is LNHDA and CDR2 is SQIVND (reference sequence). This CDR3 region has 18 residues. The trim removed 3 bases at V and 7 bases at J, leaving 16 bases unmatched.

The chain has TRBV27 and TRBJ2-4; D is possibly TRBD2 (6 bases). Trimming took off 5 bases at V and 15 bases at J, with 20 bases between the two ends. Germline assignment: CDR1 MNHEY and CDR2 SMNVEV (reference sequence). This CDR3 contains 13 residues. The CDR3 region is CASSIKRAAGRYF. CDR3 DNA: TGTGCCAGCAGTATCAAAAGGGCCGCCGGGAGGTACTTC.

The chain employs TRBV21-1 and TRBJ2-7; the table's D call, TRBD1, was not checked against the DNA. TRBV21-1 is a known pseudogene. This CDR3 region has 18 residues. In DNA, the CDR3 is TGTGCCAGCAGCAGCTGGGACATTCGGGCTCCAAGGGGCTACGAGCAGTACTTC. The encoded protein is CASSSWDIRAPRGYEQYF.

The CDR3: CASSPMGGGNQPQHF. The CDR3 nucleotides are TGTGCCAGCTCACCCATGGGGGGAGGGAATCAGCCCCAGCATTTT. V and J are TRBV18 and TRBJ1-5; weak D call: TRBD1 (5 bases). Trimming stripped 3 bases from V and 4 bases from J, with 13 bases between. Germline lookup yields CDR1 KGHSH and CDR2 LQKENI. The CDR3 runs to 15 residues.

V usage is TRBV11-2 and J usage is TRBJ2-1; 8 bases line up with TRBD2. The V gene's germline CDR1 is SGHAT and CDR2 FQNNGV. V was clipped by 5 bases and J by 1 base; unmatched bases: 7. The CDR3 consists of 16 residues. CDR3 coding DNA: TGTGCCAGCAGCCGAGGAAGCGGGGGATCCTACAATGAGCAGTTCTTC. Its translation: CASSRGSGGSYNEQFF. Based on the CDR3 plus reference TRBV11-2 and TRBJ2-1, the full variable domain is EAGVAQSPRYKIIEKRQSVAFWCNPISGHATLYWYQQILGQGPKLLIQFQNNGVVDDSQLPKDRFSAERLKGVDSTLKIQPAKLEDSAVYLCASSRGSGGSYNEQFFGPGTRLTVL.

V is TRBV15 and J is TRBJ2-4, with TRBD1 matching 8 bases. In germline, CDR1 is LNHNV, CDR2 YYDKDF (reference sequence). Germline trimming cut 0 bases from V and 9 bases from J; bases unmatched to any gene: 16. CDR3 length equals 18 residues. In DNA form, the CDR3 reads TGTGCCACCAGCAGAGATAAGAGGACCGGGACAGGACCCAGCATTCAGTACTTC. Amino acid sequence: CATSRDKRTGTGPSIQYF.

The sample holds many counts of this clone. The chain joins TRBV30 to TRBJ1-6; 10 nucleotides agree with TRBD1. The CDR3 sequence is 13 residues long. Germline CDR1 reads GTSNPN; CDR2 reads SVGIG (reference sequence). J gave up 12 bases and V 8 bases, and 10 bases lay outside the gene matches. CDR3 sequence: CALMRDRGGPLHF. The DNA of the CDR3 is TGTGCCCTCATGAGGGACAGGGGCGGACCCCTCCACTTT.

The sample holds a few counts of this clone. This chain joins TRBV3-1 (or the pseudogene TRBV3-2) and TRBJ1-3; D unresolved. This CDR3 has 14 residues. From germline, CDR1 is LGHDT and CDR2 YNNKEL (reference sequence). V lost 2 bases and J lost 2, with 7 bases in between. CDR3 in amino acids: CASSQYPAGNTIYF. In DNA, the CDR3 is TGTGCCAGCAGCCAATACCCGGCTGGAAACACCATATATTTT.

The chain links TRBV5-4 to TRBJ1-1, with D possibly matching TRBD1 (5 bases). Germline V gene lookup returns CDR1 SGHNT and CDR2 YYREEE (reference sequence). The V and J ends lost 5 bases and 2 bases respectively, with 10 bases between them. The length of the CDR3 is 13 residues. CDR3 in DNA: TGTGCCAGCAGACTGACAGCAAACACTGAAGCTTTCTTT. It is translated as CASRLTANTEAFF.

The chain is built from TRBV2 and TRBJ2-5, with 7 nucleotides matching TRBD2. The ends lost 6 bases at V and 5 bases at J; junction bases unmatched: 9. Germline V lookup: CDR1 SNHLY, CDR2 FYNNEI. The CDR3 is 14 residues long. The CDR3 loop is CASRSGTLGETQYF. In DNA form, the CDR3 reads TGTGCCAGCAGAAGCGGGACTCTGGGGGAGACCCAGTACTTC.

The chain carries TRBV3-1 (or the pseudogene TRBV3-2) and TRBJ2-1; D perhaps matches TRBD1 (6 bases). CDR3 length: 13 residues. Per germline, CDR1 LGHDT and CDR2 YNNKEL (reference sequence). V lost 4 bases to trimming and J lost 9 bases, with 13 bases between them. DNA of the CDR3: TGTGCCAGCAGCCCAACAGGGTTTGCTGAGCAGTTCTTC. Amino acids: CASSPTGFAEQFF.

The CDR3 region has the DNA TGTGCCAGCAGTTTATTGGACAGGGGTTACGAGCAGTACTTC. Translated, it gives CASSLLDRGYEQYF. The V call is TRBV28, the J call TRBJ2-7; TRBD1 matches at 9 bases. The germline gives CDR1 MDHEN, CDR2 SYDVKM. This CDR3 is 14 amino acids long. V trimming: 1 base; J trimming: 4 bases; junction bases outside the gene matches: 2.

The chain recombines TRBV12-3 or TRBV12-4 with TRBJ1-5; 7 nucleotides match TRBD1. This CDR3 is built from 13 residues. Germline trimming cut 6 bases from V and 5 bases from J; bases unmatched to any gene: 4. CDR3 DNA sequence: TGTGCCAGCAGCGAAACAGGGGATCAGCCCCAGCATTTT. Residues: CASSETGDQPQHF.

A few counts support this clone. The rearrangement links TRBV5-6 to TRBJ2-7; 10 nucleotides line up with TRBD1. CDR1 and CDR2 (germline): SGHDT, YYEEEE. Trimming removed 0 bases from V and 2 bases from J; junction bases left unmatched: 2. The CDR3 contains 15 residues. CDR3 residues: CASSLVDRGAYEQYF. The CDR3 DNA sequence: TGTGCCAGCAGCTTGGTGGACAGGGGGGCCTACGAGCAGTACTTC.

The chain recombines TRBV6-2 or TRBV6-3 with TRBJ1-5; 8 bases match TRBD1. Germline lookup yields CDR1 MNHEY and CDR2 SVGEGT. The J segment lost 3 bases and the V segment lost 4 bases, leaving 17 bases of the junction unmatched. The CDR3 has 19 residues. This CDR3 reads CASSFYLGQVSGVNQPQHF. As DNA, the CDR3 is TGTGCCAGCAGTTTCTATCTGGGACAGGTTAGTGGGGTCAATCAGCCCCAGCATTTT.